This is a list of T cell receptor beta chains from one sample in a study of Graves' ophthalmopathy and Graves' hyperthyroidism. MiXCR, run by TCRdb on the multiplex PCR reads, gives a single entry per CDR3 protein. The data hold around 1.1 million distinct CDR3 sequences, with roughly 35% observed a single time. The sequenced sample was peripheral blood or thyroid tissue (not recorded which). Every receptor here comes from an adult man with Graves' hyperthyroidism. The CDR3 runs from the conserved cysteine through the conserved F or W. The D gene is left open where the match is weak. Clone sizes are given selectively: once, few, many, or a class where the clone is expanded.

many,TRBJ1-5,TRBD1,TRBV7-9,CASSQGQGNQPQHF,TGTGCCAGCAGCCAGGGACAGGGGAATCAGCCCCAGCATTTT
NA,TRBJ2-2,NA,TRBV9,CASSPRHRGRTGELFF,TGTGCCAGCAGCCCCCGGCACCGGGGTCGCACCGGGGAGCTGTTTTTT
many,TRBJ1-6,TRBD1,TRBV3-1,CASSQGTGNSPLHF,TGCGCCAGCAGCCAAGGGACAGGGAATTCACCCCTCCACTTT
many,TRBJ2-5,TRBD1,TRBV10-1,CASGDGTGDVETQYF,TGCGCCAGCGGGGATGGGACAGGGGATGTGGAGACCCAGTACTTC
many,TRBJ1-5,NA,TRBV19,CASSKGGGQPQHF,TGTGCCAGTAGTAAGGGGGGCGGCCAGCCCCAGCATTTT
many,TRBJ2-7,TRBD1,TRBV7-8,CASSPRTGGMNEQYF,TGTGCCAGCAGCCCGCGGACAGGGGGCATGAACGAGCAGTACTTC
NA,TRBJ2-2,NA,TRBV28,CASTTGELFF,TGTGCCAGCACCACTGGGGAGCTGTTTTTT
few,TRBJ2-7,TRBD1,TRBV5-6,CASSSLLRDRGYYEQYF,TGTGCCAGCAGCTCGCTACTAAGGGACAGGGGGTACTACGAGCAGTACTTC
few,TRBJ1-3,NA,TRBV5-1,CASSLTGPGNTIYF,TGCGCCAGCAGCTTAACAGGTCCTGGAAACACCATATATTTT
many,TRBJ1-4,TRBD1,TRBV19,CASSTNGQGDEKLFF,TGTGCCAGTAGTACGAACGGACAGGGGGATGAAAAACTGTTTTTT
many,TRBJ1-5,NA,TRBV28,CASRLGQPRNQPQHF,TGTGCCAGCAGACTCGGACAGCCGCGCAATCAGCCCCAGCATTTT